One sample yielded the 8 T cell receptor beta chains listed below, sequenced in a study of CD8 T cells in ankylosing spondylitis. TCRdb fed the 5' RACE reads into MiXCR, producing one record per CDR3 protein. The profile covers about 130,000 distinct CDR3 sequences, with 7% to 10% appearing a single time and about 3.3% taken by the ten largest. The sequenced material came from blood, either unsorted or a sorted T cell fraction (not recorded which). The receptors originated from a male donor with ankylosing spondylitis or in good health (not recorded which).

This clonotype was counted ten times or more. The chain is built from TRBV5-1 and TRBJ2-2; 8 nucleotides align to TRBD2. CDR1 and CDR2 (germline): SGHRS, YFSETQ. The CDR3 is made up of 16 amino acids. After removal of 4 bases from V and 0 bases from J, the junction contained 5 bases not matched to a gene. DNA of the CDR3: TGCGCCAGCAGCAAGAGGACTAGCTCGAACACCGGGGAGCTGTTTTTT. Protein: CASSKRTSSNTGELFF. The full variable domain, in which reference TRBV5-1 and TRBJ2-2 provide the parts outside the CDR3, is KAGVTQTPRYLIKTRGQQVTLSCSPISGHRSVSWYQQTPGQGLQFLFEYFSETQRNKGNFPGRFSGRQFSNSRSEMNVSTLELGDSALYLCASSKRTSSNTGELFFGEGSRLTVL.

Ten or more counts support this clonotype. J is TRBJ1-1 and V is TRBV5-1; D remains ambiguous. V lost 4 bases and J lost 0, with 13 bases in between. The CDR3 has 15 residues. The germline V gene has CDR1 SGHRS and CDR2 YFSETQ. Written as DNA, the CDR3 is TGCGCCAGCAGCGGTGAGGTGGGGATGAACACTGAAGCTTTCTTT. Its translation is CASSGEVGMNTEAFF.

The sample holds a few counts of this clonotype. V usage is TRBV5-1 and J usage is TRBJ2-6; D call uncertain. Trimming cost V 7 bases and J 4 bases, with 15 bases left between them. The CDR3 spans 15 residues. Germline lookup yields CDR1 SGHRS and CDR2 YFSETQ. CDR3 protein: CASGPEFTGANVLTF. The DNA for the CDR3 is TGCGCCAGCGGGCCCGAATTCACCGGGGCCAACGTCCTGACTTTC.

This clonotype was seen a few times. The rearrangement links TRBV7-9 to TRBJ2-5; the D gene is possibly TRBD2 (6 bases). CDR3 length equals 15 residues. Trimming stripped 7 bases from V and 5 bases from J, with 20 bases between. The germline V gene encodes CDR1 SEHNR and CDR2 FQNEAQ (reference sequence). The CDR3 DNA is TGTGCCAGCATGGGGGGTAGGATCACCGCGGAGACCCAGTACTTC. Residues: CASMGGRITAETQYF.

This clonotype was counted at least ten times. The chain joins TRBV5-1 to TRBJ2-3; 11 bases line up with TRBD2. This CDR3 is built from 15 residues. Trimming cost V 5 bases and J 2 bases; bases outside gene matches: 4. Germline V gene sequence: CDR1 SGHRS, CDR2 YFSETQ. The CDR3 sequence is CASRELAGVTDTQYF. DNA for the CDR3: TGCGCCAGCAGAGAACTAGCGGGAGTCACAGATACGCAGTATTTT.

This clonotype was detected ten times or more. This chain joins TRBV6-5 and TRBJ2-1; D perhaps matches TRBD1 (5 bases). V shed 0 bases and J shed 8 bases, with 11 bases lying between them. Germline lookup yields CDR1 MNHEY and CDR2 SVGAGI. The length of the CDR3 is 14 residues. The CDR3 DNA is TGTGCCAGCAGTTACTCGAGTGGGGCGGATGAGCAGTTCTTC. It yields the protein CASSYSSGADEQFF.

This clonotype was seen just once. The chain carries TRBV12-3 or TRBV12-4 and TRBJ1-5; 8 bases fit TRBD1. V lost 1 base to trimming and J lost 0 bases; unmatched junction nucleotides: 5. The CDR3 covers 17 residues. This CDR3 reads CASSLGTGPYSNQPQHF. The CDR3 DNA reads as TGTGCCAGCAGTTTAGGGACAGGGCCTTATAGCAATCAGCCCCAGCATTTT.

The table lists this clonotype with a few counts. J is TRBJ2-7 and V is TRBV7-3, with D possibly called TRBD1 or TRBD2 (5 bases each). Germline V lookup: CDR1 SGHTA, CDR2 FQGTGA. Trimming removed 2 bases from V and 4 bases from J, with 15 bases in between. The CDR3 spans 15 residues. CDR3 protein: CASSLGDPSIYEQYF. The CDR3 DNA reads TGTGCCAGCAGCTTAGGGGACCCGTCCATTTACGAGCAGTACTTC.